Detailed here is one TCR beta chain. The antigen is unknown. Amplification by 5'RACE using constant-segment primers produced TCR alpha and TCR beta cDNA libraries that carried sample barcodes and UMIs. Each CDR3 protein is one row after TCRdb ran MiXCR on the 5' RACE reads. The sample shows fewer than 500,000 distinct CDR3 sequences, nearly 25% of them seen only once. V lost 6 bases and J 9 bases, leaving 14 bases between the germline ends. Germline V CDR1 and CDR2: LGHNT, FRNRAP. The CDR3 consists of 12 residues. The data were taken from a study of T-cell memory formation after mild COVID-19. General study findings and limits: Clones that contracted clustered mainly in CM and EM if CD4+ and in EMRA if CD8+. Contracting clones, day 15 to 85, had balanced CD4/CD8, and later expanders favored CD4+. Prior to infection, memory already included some responding clones, suggesting cross-reactive memory joined.

The clonotype was recovered from an adult woman who had mild COVID-19 (a few samples of this study predate the infection). Cell type and time point are not known. Sequencing was done on a sample of PBMCs or a T cell subset sorted from them (not recorded which). J is TRBJ1-1 and V is TRBV12-5; D is possibly TRBD1 (5 bases). The CDR3 region is CASGTGQLKAFF. The DNA for the CDR3 is TGTGCTAGTGGGACCGGACAACTAAAAGCTTTCTTT.